This is a list of T cell receptor beta chains from one sample in a study of T-cell memory formation after mild COVID-19. TCRdb called the 5' RACE reads again in MiXCR, with one record for every CDR3 protein. The sample consists of 450,000 or so distinct CDR3 sequences, approximately 23% of them appearing once. Material: PBMCs or a T cell subset sorted from them (not recorded which). The receptors shown here come from an adult woman who had mild COVID-19 (a few samples of this study predate the infection). Cell type and time point are not known. Each CDR3 is given without its conserved first and last residue. Fields, in order: J gene, clone size, V gene, CDR3 protein. Some rows have no size entry. The others give once, few or many, or a class for an expanded clone.

j_gene: TRBJ2-1
abundance: few
v_gene: TRBV12-3/TRBV12-4
CDR3aa: ASSPWEGGNEQF

j_gene: TRBJ1-1
abundance: -
v_gene: TRBV6-2/TRBV6-3
CDR3aa: ASSYAETGEAF

j_gene: TRBJ1-4
abundance: -
v_gene: TRBV20-1
CDR3aa: SAVDGAGKEKLF

j_gene: TRBJ2-1
abundance: -
v_gene: TRBV7-3
CDR3aa: ASSTLNEQF

j_gene: TRBJ1-2
abundance: -
v_gene: TRBV7-8
CDR3aa: ASSSQGRGDYGYT

j_gene: TRBJ2-3
abundance: -
v_gene: TRBV2
CDR3aa: ASRSGDTQY

j_gene: TRBJ2-2
abundance: -
v_gene: TRBV12-3/TRBV12-4
CDR3aa: ASSSTSGSTGELF

j_gene: TRBJ2-7
abundance: -
v_gene: TRBV4-1
CDR3aa: ASSQDPAGGDYEQY

j_gene: TRBJ1-5
abundance: many
v_gene: TRBV10-3
CDR3aa: AISVQENQPQH

j_gene: TRBJ2-2
abundance: many
v_gene: TRBV30
CDR3aa: AWESGTGITGELF

j_gene: TRBJ2-3
abundance: few
v_gene: TRBV10-3
CDR3aa: AIRGVTSTDTQY

j_gene: TRBJ2-3
abundance: -
v_gene: TRBV6-5
CDR3aa: ASRPTSGRDTDTQY

j_gene: TRBJ2-1
abundance: few
v_gene: TRBV11-3
CDR3aa: ASSISGGPHNEQF

j_gene: TRBJ2-5
abundance: few
v_gene: TRBV4-2
CDR3aa: ASSQGYGGETQY

j_gene: TRBJ1-2
abundance: few
v_gene: TRBV7-2
CDR3aa: ASRSAQPGTGVRGFGYT

j_gene: TRBJ2-2
abundance: few
v_gene: TRBV6-4
CDR3aa: ASSDGPPPGELF